The source of this TCR beta chain is a study of cytomegalovirus exposure and HLA in healthy donors. Study-wide points: Several top significant clusters appeared, in a later analysis, to be linked to common viral pathogens.

The V gene lost 4 bases and the J gene lost 8 bases, with 15 bases spanning the gap. Per germline, CDR1 GTSNPN and CDR2 SVGIG (reference sequence). The CDR3 sequence is 14 residues long. At sampling all donors were nominally healthy, likely with unrecorded immune exposures. PCR employed 60 Vbeta and 13 Jbeta primers. Assay: immunoSEQ multiplex PCR; the TCRdb copy retains only in-frame clones and omits some. The data hold over 85,000 clones, with roughly three fifths observed a single time. This clone has just a few counts. Its antigen is not known. The chain uses TRBV30 and TRBJ1-6; no clear D. The receptor comes from a human donor in good health. What was sequenced was PBMCs. CDR3 coding DNA: TGTGCCTGGAAGCGTTCAGTAGATCATTCACCCCTCCACTTT. Translating it yields CAWKRSVDHSPLHF.